The clone carrying this T cell receptor (beta chain) came up a few times. The data were taken from a study of T-cell memory formation after mild COVID-19. The CDR3 extends over 16 amino acids. The V segment lost 5 bases and the J segment 8 bases; nucleotides outside the gene matches: 14. Germline CDR1 is MNHEY and CDR2 is SMNVEV (reference sequence). Constant-segment primers were used for 5'RACE, and the resulting TCR alpha and TCR beta cDNA libraries carried sample barcodes and UMIs. Via MiXCR, TCRdb re-called the 5' RACE reads, giving one row per CDR3 protein. This table has hundreds of thousands of distinct CDR3 sequences, approximately 7.6% appearing once.

The origin of this receptor is a man younger than 35 who had mild COVID-19 (a few samples of this study predate the infection). Cell type and time point are not known. The chain has TRBV27 and TRBJ1-4, with TRBD1 matching over 7 bases. The sample taken for sequencing was PBMCs or a T cell subset sorted from them (not recorded which). CDR3 in DNA: TGTGCCAGCAGTGAACGTTCGGACAGGAGGCGCGAAAAACTGTTTTTT. It is translated as CASSERSDRRREKLFF. The full variable domain, in which reference TRBV27 and TRBJ1-4 provide the parts outside the CDR3, is EAQVTQNPRYLITVTGKKLTVTCSQNMNHEYMSWYRQDPGLGLRQIYYSMNVEVTDKGDVPEGYKVSRKEKRNFPLILESPSPNQTSLYFCASSERSDRRREKLFFGSGTQLSVL.